This passage covers 2 T cell receptor beta chains from one sample sequenced in a study of shared clonotypes between healthy human individuals. Produced via immunoSEQ multiplex PCR; TCRdb's table is partial and in-frame only. The sample lists 2.3 million or so clones, approximately 93% occurring once. The sequenced material came from naive CD4+ T cells from PBMCs. Subset: CD45RA+ positively selected. The receptors were gathered from a man between 18 and 29 years old in good health. Some clones in this sample may be carry-over from other donors' samples.

The V gene is TRBV6-6, the J gene TRBJ1-5; no clear D. CDR3 size: 15 residues. Germline V gives CDR1 MNHNY, CDR2 SVGAGI (reference sequence). V gave up 6 bases and J gave up 2 bases, with 14 bases separating them. As DNA, the CDR3 is TGTGCCAGCAGCCCGGCCCTTGGAGGCAATCAGCCCCAGCATTTT. Its translation is CASSPALGGNQPQHF.

The genes are TRBV6-5 and TRBJ1-4, with 9 bases that match TRBD1. J lost 8 bases, V lost 5 bases, and 9 bases had no gene match. The CDR3 spans 15 residues. Germline V CDR1 and CDR2: MNHEY, SVGAGI. The CDR3 DNA is TGTGCCAGCAGTAGAACCGGGACAGGGTTAGAAAAACTGTTTTTT. Protein: CASSRTGTGLEKLFF.